This T cell receptor beta chain was observed in a study of blood T cells in healthy people across ages (dated by TCRdb to about 2015). Study-level background: In model experiments, template switching captured about one uniquely barcoded TCR beta cDNA molecule for every two T cells. Age-related changes in TCR beta repertoire diversity were measured in the study by deep sequencing normalized with unique cDNA molecular identifiers. Four age groups were formed from the donors: young (average 16 years), middle-aged (around 37), aged (around 68) and long-lived (more than 75). To avoid experimental bias, donors of different ages were distributed randomly across sequencing lanes. Two additional independent replicas of 1 million unique cDNA reads from the same blood draw were analyzed for two donors (one aged 18 to 30 and one aged 80 or older).

The 39 donors, aged roughly 6 to 95 years, were systemically healthy Caucasian individuals from Russia. Roughly 9.5 milliliters of peripheral blood were drawn from each donor into EDTA-treated Vacutainer tubes. Ficoll-Paque density-gradient centrifugation was used to isolate PBMCs, with at least 6 million per sample. Total RNA was extracted from PBMCs with Trizol reagent, with at least 6 micrograms obtained per sample. For every donor, an aliquot of PBMCs went through flow cytometry to measure the percentages of naive CD45RAhigh/CD27high T cells. The count of this clonotype is one. The antigen this receptor binds is unknown. Within one base of it there is no much larger clone, and no base qualities were kept. One read offers little support. The research as a whole found: Estimates of total diversity based on one million sequenced T cells were considered lower bounds and underestimates. Donor CMV infection status was unknown, potentially confounding age-related changes in expanded clonotypes. Since profiling was done on bulk unsorted PBMCs, naive and antigen-experienced compartments could not be conclusively compared. As age increased, observed TCR beta diversity per million T cells dropped in a roughly linear way, and a significant reduction was already evident by age roughly 36. Compared with the aged group, more naive CD4+ T cells, fewer expanded clones and increased TCR diversity were shown by the long-lived group, suggesting age selection. Observed TCR beta diversity correlated strongly with the percentage of naive T cells measured by flow cytometry.

The library was produced with 5' RACE. TCRdb shows the sequencer as Illumina HiSeq 2500. A second PCR of roughly 7 to 11 cycles was performed with a sample-barcoded 5' primer and a J-beta primer mix. Each TCR beta cDNA molecule received a unique molecular identifier from a template-switch 5' adaptor carrying 12 random nucleotides. Each sample yielded at least 2.5 million CDR3-containing paired-end reads. First-strand cDNA synthesis was performed from all RNA using the Mint cDNA synthesis kit, with priming by a TRBC-specific oligonucleotide. All cDNA was treated with uracil-DNA glycosylase and then went through a first 18-cycle PCR with the universal primers M1SS and BC2_uni_R. Concerning the study's data processing: Each sample was normalized by randomly selecting 1 million high-quality reads, each carrying a distinct molecular identifier. Instead of being binned into consensus sequences, reads that shared molecular identifiers were thrown out. MiTCR, run with a Q25 quality threshold and the strictest error-elimination algorithm, handled CDR3 identification, clonotype clustering and error correction. Lower-bound total TCR beta diversity was estimated with a nonparametric unseen species model using Euler transformation. TCRdb's own reprocessing of the public reads used fastp at Q25 and MiXCR and kept productive beta chains. Rows are unified per CDR3 protein, each entry keeping the most common DNA and genes. These V and J calls originate from TCRdb's pipeline instead of the authors' own analysis. The sample data list about 730,000 distinct CDR3 sequences, and about 42% of these were observed just once. The ten largest clones represent 20% to 25% of the sample.

In the germline V gene (reference sequence), CDR1 corresponds to PRHDT and CDR2 to FYEKMQ. Counted from cysteine to phenylalanine, this CDR3 has 17 amino acids. Just the 51-base CDR3 DNA is kept, in frame starting at base 1. This sequence was found in a woman aged 55-70 years in good health. The V and J segments used are TRBV13 and TRBJ2-5, and 11 junctional nucleotides match TRBD2. The J call may not be correct, given that the DNA end is closer to TRBJ2-7. The sample was blood. The bases read TGTGCCAGCAGCTTAGTGTCCCTAGCGGGGGGTAACTACGAGCAGTACTTC. Its coded protein is CASSLVSLAGGNYEQYF.